This record covers a single T cell receptor beta chain. This clone's antigen is unknown. It may be a read error: a sequence one base away is much more abundant. Libraries were constructed by 5' RACE. The sequencing machine was an Illumina HiSeq 2000. A universal primer binding site was added through template switching, and the final cDNA carried a unique molecular identifier so that TCR cDNA molecules could be counted accurately. Specific primers in the conserved constant-segment region were used to synthesize first-strand cDNA for the TCR alpha and beta chains. To control for contamination, every cDNA library carried two barcodes: a SMART-Mk sample barcode plus Illumina barcodes. Two successive PCR steps introduced TruSeq adapter sequences along with Illumina sample barcodes. The TCR alpha and beta cDNA libraries were sequenced on the Illumina HiSeq platform using custom primers. In the original analysis: MiGEC processed the raw reads to extract unique molecular identifiers, while MiXCR was used to determine the CDR3 positions. Recombination models were inferred per individual with the repgenHMM and IGoR tools using an EM algorithm. The analysis of shared clonotypes was done with the tcR package in R, with sharing normalized by the product of cloneset sizes. Out-of-frame nonproductive sequences were analyzed to study raw recombination free of thymic and clonal selection effects. TCRdb applied fastp at Q25 and MiXCR to the public reads, then kept only in-frame beta chains. Each entry merges the rows of one CDR3 protein and shows their most common DNA and genes. TCRdb's processing, not the authors', yielded these V and J calls. The sample table records 1.5 million to 2 million distinct CDR3 sequences; roughly 35% of these occur just once. The leading ten clones occupy around 0.3% of the sample.

The sample is drawn from a study of identical twins (dated by TCRdb to the mid-2010s). Context from the whole study: TCR alpha and beta repertoires from monozygotic twins, unrelated adults of various ages and cord blood were deep-sequenced to test whether fetal clonotypes persist. To rule out contamination, replicate twin experiments were performed at different times with different library preparation protocols.

Overall results and qualifications from the work: Fewer insertions were carried by abundant cord blood beta clonotypes, a similar but weaker trend appeared in young adult naive repertoires, and no such trend appeared in memory repertoires. A weaker excess of twin sharing was found in beta out-of-frame sequences because the signal-to-noise ratio was lowered by fewer shared sequences. Invariant T cells such as MAIT and iNKT could partly confound zero-insertion analyses, though diverse VJ usage argued against this for most clonotypes. In monozygotic twins, recombination models systematically underestimated out-of-frame TCR alpha sharing, but the models matched the sharing seen between unrelated individuals. Because the same donors could not be followed over many years, the conclusions relied on cross-sectional statistical analysis. Compared with coincidental sharing between unrelated individuals, an excess of low generation-probability sequences was observed among out-of-frame TCR alpha sequences shared between twins.

V is cut back by 1 base and J by 2 bases, with 4 bases in the junction unmatched. Including cysteine and phenylalanine, the CDR3 has 15 amino acids. Only CDR3 DNA is held: 45 bases, read in frame from base 1. CDR1 LGHNA and CDR2 YNFKEQ are derived from the germline V gene. Every donor was a healthy Caucasian. Material for sequencing was cord blood. This receptor chain uses TRBV4-2 and TRBJ2-7; TRBD1 fits 8 bases in the junction. This receptor was obtained from a newborn girl in good health. Read as DNA, the sequence is TGTGCCAGCAGCCAAGCCGGGACAGGCCCCTACGAGCAGTACTTC. Translation gives CASSQAGTGPYEQYF.